This TCR beta chain was recovered during a study of blood T cell repertoires in COVID-19. Assay used: immunoSEQ multiplex PCR; TCRdb lists only in-frame clones, some missing. Of tens of thousands of clones listed, 84% are singletons. V was shortened by 1 base and J by 8 bases, with 17 bases between the two germline ends. Germline V gene data show CDR1 as LGHDT and CDR2 as YNNKEL (reference sequence). The CDR3 contains 15 residues. The sequenced material came from peripheral blood. The rearrangement joins TRBV3-1 (or the pseudogene TRBV3-2) to TRBJ1-2; D uncertain. The source of this sequence is a man between 45 and 60 years old with acute or convalescent COVID-19. The CDR3 region has the DNA TGTGCCAGCAGCCAAGTTGAGTCCTGGTCGCGGGGCTACACCTTC. Protein sequence: CASSQVESWSRGYTF.